These T cell receptor beta chains were read from a single sample in a study of technical replicates of blood from several donors. TCRdb keeps only in-frame clones here, not all; method: immunoSEQ multiplex PCR. The profile shows 75,000 to 90,000 clones, 90% to 95% of them singletons. The sequencing input was T cells isolated from PBMCs. Receptors originate from a human donor in good health. Both conserved end residues are part of each CDR3. The order of the fields is D gene, clone size, V gene, J gene, CDR3 DNA, CDR3 protein. D genes are given only for firm matches. Clone size, where shown, is once, few, many, or a class for clones that have expanded.

.,.,TRBV7-8,TRBJ2-1,TGTGCCAGCAGCTTAGGCCAGGGTGATAATGAGCAGTTCTTC,CASSLGQGDNEQFF
.,.,TRBV27,TRBJ2-1,TGTGCCAGCAGTTTCCTACAGGTTTACAATGAGCAGTTCTTC,CASSFLQVYNEQFF
.,once,TRBV7-2,TRBJ2-4,TGTGCCAGCAGCTTACAGGGATACATTCAGTACTTC,CASSLQGYIQYF
TRBD1,once,TRBV29-1,TRBJ2-7,TGCAGCGTGGGGACAGGCGGCTCCTACGAGCAGTACTTC,CSVGTGGSYEQYF
.,.,TRBV10-3,TRBJ2-1,TGTGCCATCAGTTCGGGGTTCAGCTCCTACAATGAGCAGTTCTTC,CAISSGFSSYNEQFF
.,.,TRBV7-3,TRBJ2-1,TGTGCCAGCAGCTTACACGAGTCCTCCTACAATGAGCAGTTCTTC,CASSLHESSYNEQFF
TRBD2,.,TRBV11-3,TRBJ2-1,TGTGCCAGCAGTCAGAGAACGGCTAGCGGGAGCAATGAGCAGTTCTTC,CASSQRTASGSNEQFF
TRBD1,once,TRBV19,TRBJ1-1,TGTGCCAGTAGTATCGACAGGGGGCTTAGGAACACTGAAGCTTTCTTT,CASSIDRGLRNTEAFF
.,.,TRBV11-2,TRBJ2-1,TGTGCCAGCAGCTTGTCCTGGTCGGATGAGCAGTTCTTC,CASSLSWSDEQFF
.,.,TRBV7-8,TRBJ2-2,TGTGCCAGCAGCTTAGGACAGGACTACACCGGGGAGCTGTTTTTT,CASSLGQDYTGELFF
.,.,TRBV2,TRBJ2-3,TGTGCCAGCAGACAGGACCCTGGCGGAGATACGCAGTATTTT,CASRQDPGGDTQYF
.,.,TRBV9,TRBJ2-3,TGTGCCAGCAGCGTTAATCCGGGAGGCACAGATACGCAGTATTTT,CASSVNPGGTDTQYF
.,once,TRBV4-1,TRBJ2-1,TGCGCCAGCAGGCTAACTATCACTCCCTTATACAATGAGCAGTTCTTC,CASRLTITPLYNEQFF
.,.,TRBV27,TRBJ2-7,TGTGCCAGCAGTTTATCGGCATCTAGGACCTACGAGCAGTACTTC,CASSLSASRTYEQYF
.,.,TRBV5-6,TRBJ2-3,TGTGCCAGCAGCTTGGGACACACAGATACGCAGTATTTT,CASSLGHTDTQYF
TRBD2,.,TRBV27,TRBJ2-7,TGTGCCAGCAGGACTAGCGGACTCTACGAGCAGTACTTC,CASRTSGLYEQYF
.,.,TRBV5-1,TRBJ1-2,TGCGCCAGCAGCTTGGAGTTTATTCAGGAGGGCGGCTACACCTTC,CASSLEFIQEGGYTF